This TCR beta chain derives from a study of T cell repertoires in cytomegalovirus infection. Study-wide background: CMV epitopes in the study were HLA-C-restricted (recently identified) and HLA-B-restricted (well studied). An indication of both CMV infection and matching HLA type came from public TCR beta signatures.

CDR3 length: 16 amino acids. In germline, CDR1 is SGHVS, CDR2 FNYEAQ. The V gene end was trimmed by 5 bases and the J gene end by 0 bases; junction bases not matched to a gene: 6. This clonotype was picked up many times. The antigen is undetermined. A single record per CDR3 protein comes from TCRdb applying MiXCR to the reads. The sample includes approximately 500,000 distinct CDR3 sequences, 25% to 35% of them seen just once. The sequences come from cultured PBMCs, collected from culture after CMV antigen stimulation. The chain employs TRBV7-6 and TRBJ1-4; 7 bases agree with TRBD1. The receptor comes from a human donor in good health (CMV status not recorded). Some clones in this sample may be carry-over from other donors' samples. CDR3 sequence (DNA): TGTGCCAGCAGCACACGGGACAGAGCAACTAATGAAAAACTGTTTTTT. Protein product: CASSTRDRATNEKLFF.